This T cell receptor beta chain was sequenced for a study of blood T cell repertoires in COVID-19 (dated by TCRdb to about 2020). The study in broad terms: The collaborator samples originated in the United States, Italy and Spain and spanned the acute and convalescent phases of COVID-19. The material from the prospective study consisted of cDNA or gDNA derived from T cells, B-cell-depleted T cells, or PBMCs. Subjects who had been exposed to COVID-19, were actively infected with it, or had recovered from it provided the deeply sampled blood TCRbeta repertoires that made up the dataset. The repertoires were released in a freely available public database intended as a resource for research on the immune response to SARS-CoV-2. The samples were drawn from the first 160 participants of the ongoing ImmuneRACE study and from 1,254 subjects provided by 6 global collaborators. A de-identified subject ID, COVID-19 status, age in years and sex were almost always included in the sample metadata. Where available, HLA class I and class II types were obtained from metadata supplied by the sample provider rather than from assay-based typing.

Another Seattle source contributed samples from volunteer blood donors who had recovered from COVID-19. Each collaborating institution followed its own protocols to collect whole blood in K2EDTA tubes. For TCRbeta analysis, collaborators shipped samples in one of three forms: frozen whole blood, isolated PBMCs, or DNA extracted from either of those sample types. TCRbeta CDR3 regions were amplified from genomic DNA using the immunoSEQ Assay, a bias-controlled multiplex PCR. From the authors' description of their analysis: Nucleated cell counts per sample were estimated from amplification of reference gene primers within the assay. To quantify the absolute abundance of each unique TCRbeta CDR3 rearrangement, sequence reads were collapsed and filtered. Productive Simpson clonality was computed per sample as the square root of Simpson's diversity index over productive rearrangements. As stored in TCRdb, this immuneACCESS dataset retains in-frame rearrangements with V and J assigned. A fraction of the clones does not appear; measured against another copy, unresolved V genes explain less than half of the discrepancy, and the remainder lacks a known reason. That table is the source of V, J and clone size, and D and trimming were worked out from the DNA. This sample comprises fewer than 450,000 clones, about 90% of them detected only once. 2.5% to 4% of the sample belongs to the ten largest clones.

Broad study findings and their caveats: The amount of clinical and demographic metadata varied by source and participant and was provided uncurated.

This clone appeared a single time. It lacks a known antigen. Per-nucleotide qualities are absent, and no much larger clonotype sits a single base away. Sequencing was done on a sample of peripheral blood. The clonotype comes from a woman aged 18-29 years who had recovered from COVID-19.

Here is the DNA: TGTGCCAGTAGAAATAGCGGGAGGGCCTGGGAAGAGACCCAGTACTTC. Its translation reads: CASRNSGRAWEETQYF. The V and J segments used are TRBV19 and TRBJ2-5; 11 central bases correspond to TRBD2. V is pruned by 6 bases and J by 3 bases, leaving 9 bases of the junction without a gene match. The CDR3 has 16 amino acids, counting the end cysteine and phenylalanine. The CDR3 DNA has 48 bases and is translated from base 1. Sequences LNHDA (CDR1) and SQIVND (CDR2) are obtained from the germline V gene (reference sequence).